Included here is one TCR beta chain sequence, with context. The data derive from a study of cytomegalovirus exposure and HLA in healthy donors. Study background: Ancestry clustering placed about 86% of a few hundred genotyped donors in the Caucasian-associated cluster.

PCR used 60 Vbeta primers and 13 Jbeta primers. Produced via immunoSEQ multiplex PCR; TCRdb's table is partial and in-frame only. The sample lists a few hundred thousand clones, 75% to 85% occurring once. Regarding donors, all were healthy bone marrow donors. This CDR3 has 15 amino acids. Germline values: CDR1 MNHEY, CDR2 SVGAGI. The V and J ends lost 4 bases and 4 bases respectively, with 13 bases between them. The rearrangement uses TRBV6-5 and TRBJ1-4, with D perhaps matching TRBD1 (6 bases). Sequencing input: PBMCs. The sequence derives from a woman in her sixties in good health and CMV-seropositive. The CDR3 DNA reads TGTGCCAGCAGTTCGTCGACAGGATATAATGAAAAACTGTTTTTT. It yields the protein CASSSSTGYNEKLFF.